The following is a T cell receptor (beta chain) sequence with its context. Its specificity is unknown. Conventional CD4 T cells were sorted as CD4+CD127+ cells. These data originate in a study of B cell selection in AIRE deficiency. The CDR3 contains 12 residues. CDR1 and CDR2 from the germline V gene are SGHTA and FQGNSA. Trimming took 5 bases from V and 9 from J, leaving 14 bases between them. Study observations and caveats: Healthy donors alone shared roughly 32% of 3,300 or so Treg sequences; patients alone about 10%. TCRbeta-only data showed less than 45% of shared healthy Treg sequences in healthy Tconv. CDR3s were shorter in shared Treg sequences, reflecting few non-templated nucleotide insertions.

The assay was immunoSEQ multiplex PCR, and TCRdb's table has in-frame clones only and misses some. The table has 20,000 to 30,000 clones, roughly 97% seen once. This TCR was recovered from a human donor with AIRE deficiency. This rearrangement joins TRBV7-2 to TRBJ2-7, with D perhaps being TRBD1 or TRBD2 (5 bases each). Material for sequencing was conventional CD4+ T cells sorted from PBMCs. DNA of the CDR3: TGTGCCAGCAGCGGGGCGCCGAGGGTGCAGTACTTC. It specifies CASSGAPRVQYF. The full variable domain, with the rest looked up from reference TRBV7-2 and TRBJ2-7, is GAGVSQSPSNKVTEKGKDVELRCDPISGHTALYWYRQSLGQGLEFLIYFQGNSAPDKSGLPSDRFSAERTGGSVSTLTIQRTQQEDSAVYLCASSGAPRVQYFGPGTRLTVT.